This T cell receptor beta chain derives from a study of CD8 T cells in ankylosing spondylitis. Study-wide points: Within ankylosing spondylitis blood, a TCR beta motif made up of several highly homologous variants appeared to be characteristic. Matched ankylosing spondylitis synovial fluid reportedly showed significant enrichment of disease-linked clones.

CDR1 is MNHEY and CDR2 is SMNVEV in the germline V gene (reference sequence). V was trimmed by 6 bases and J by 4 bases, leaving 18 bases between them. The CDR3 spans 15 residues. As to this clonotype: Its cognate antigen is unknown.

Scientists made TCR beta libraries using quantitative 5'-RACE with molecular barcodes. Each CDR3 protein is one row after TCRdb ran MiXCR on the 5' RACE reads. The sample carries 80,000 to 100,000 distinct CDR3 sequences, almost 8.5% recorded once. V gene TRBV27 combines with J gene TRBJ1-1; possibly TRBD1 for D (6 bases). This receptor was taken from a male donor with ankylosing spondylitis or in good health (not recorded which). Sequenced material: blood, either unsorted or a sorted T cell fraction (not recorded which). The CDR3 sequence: CASSPRSQGITEAFF. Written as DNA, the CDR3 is TGTGCCAGCAGCCCAAGGTCCCAGGGGATCACTGAAGCTTTCTTT.